This T cell receptor (beta chain) was observed in a study of T cells in women clearing cervical HPV infection. Study-wide background: Controls were women whose single incident HPV16 infection cleared within 12 months without precancer or cancer. Cases' blood sampling followed lesion detection by median about 150 days (90 to 200). Findings and caveats of the study: Cases carried less TRBV6-7 than controls: about 0.1% versus 0.15%.

MY09/MY11 PCR detected cervical HPV DNA; dot-blot assigned genotypes. On this clone: Its antigen is not known. The read halts 3 residues ahead of the CDR3 end, with the missing end drawn from the germline J gene.

After removal of 5 bases from V and 3 bases from J, the junction contained 11 bases not matched to a gene. CDR3 length: 17 residues. In germline, CDR1 is PRHDT, CDR2 FYEKMQ (reference sequence). TCRdb keeps only in-frame clones here, not all; method: immunoSEQ multiplex PCR. This repertoire includes roughly 13,000 clones. This receptor was taken from a woman between 18 and 69 years old with a cervical HPV16 infection that either progressed to CIN3+ or cleared (not recorded which). The sample was blood buffy coat. This sequence joins TRBV13 and TRBJ1-1; 11 bases line up with TRBD1. CDR3 bases read: TGTGCCAGCAGCCCCAAGGGGACAGGGGGTATCGACACTGAA. Encoded protein: CASSPKGTGGIDTE. The CDR3 in its entirety is CASSPKGTGGIDTEAFF.